Below are 10 T cell receptor beta chains sequenced from a single sample in a study of blood T cell repertoires in COVID-19. The method was immunoSEQ multiplex PCR; TCRdb's version includes in-frame clones alone and lacks a portion of them. The sample carries 100,000 to 150,000 clones, about 86% recorded once. Sequenced material: PBMCs or T cells enriched from blood (not recorded which). The receptors stem from a man aged 35 to 55 with acute COVID-19.

The rearrangement uses TRBV2 and TRBJ2-5; D might be TRBD2 (6 bases). V lost 1 base and J 3 bases, leaving 21 bases between the germline ends. The CDR3 totals 18 residues. From germline, CDR1 is SNHLY and CDR2 FYNNEI. The CDR3 coding sequence is TGTGCCAGCAGTGAAGGAGGGCTAGCGTTGCTACATAAAGAGACCCAGTACTTC. Amino acid sequence: CASSEGGLALLHKETQYF. Full variable domain (outside the CDR3, taken from reference TRBV2 and TRBJ2-5): EPEVTQTPSHQVTQMGQEVILRCVPISNHLYFYWYRQILGQKVEFLVSFYNNEISEKSEIFDDQFSVERPDGSNFTLKIRSTKLEDSAMYFCASSEGGLALLHKETQYFGPGTRLLVL.

This rearrangement joins TRBV6-2 or TRBV6-3 to TRBJ2-7; D is uncertain. This CDR3 has 14 residues. Between the trimmed V and J ends, which lost 2 bases and 1 base, there was a span of 9 bases. Germline CDR1 is MNHEY and CDR2 is SVGEGT. The CDR3: CASSYPPPSYEQYF. CDR3 nucleotide sequence: TGTGCCAGCAGTTACCCTCCCCCGTCCTACGAGCAGTACTTC.

This clone was seen only a few times. This chain joins TRBV28 and TRBJ1-2; maybe TRBD1 (5 bases). The CDR3 has 15 amino acids. The ends were cut back, 6 bases at V and 8 bases at J, with 22 bases in the middle. Germline-derived CDR1 and CDR2 are MDHEN and SYDVKM. The CDR3 reads CASSRPGTGIRGYTF. The CDR3 DNA reads as TGTGCCAGCAGCCGACCCGGGACTGGAATAAGGGGCTACACCTTC.

In regard to this clone: This same CDR3 is encoded by further DNA sequences in the sample. V and J are TRBV19 and TRBJ1-5; D may be TRBD1 (5 bases). From germline, CDR1 is LNHDA and CDR2 SQIVND (reference sequence). Trimming removed 2 bases at V and 1 base at J, with 6 bases between. The CDR3 extends over 14 amino acids. For the CDR3, the DNA is TGTGCCAGTAGTATACGGGGGAGCAATCAGCCCCAGCATTTT. This gives the protein CASSIRGSNQPQHF.

This chain joins TRBV19 and TRBJ1-6, with 7 nucleotides matching TRBD1. This CDR3 has 13 residues. Looked up from germline, CDR1 is LNHDA and CDR2 is SQIVND (reference sequence). With V trimmed by 10 bases and J by 10 bases, 10 bases remained unmatched. CDR3 coding DNA: TGTGCCACTCATGAGGGGGCTAGATCACCCCTCCACTTT. This gives the protein CATHEGARSPLHF.

This clone appeared a few times. This rearrangement joins TRBV29-1 to TRBJ1-1, with 7 nucleotides matching TRBD1. The length of the CDR3 is 13 residues. Trimming cost V 7 bases and J 4 bases; bases outside gene matches: 9. From germline, CDR1 is SQVTM and CDR2 ANQGSEA. In DNA, the CDR3 is TGCAGCGCAAAACAGGGGCAGAGCACTGAAGCTTTCTTT. As protein: CSAKQGQSTEAFF.

This clone was seen a handful of times. The chain recombines TRBV2 with TRBJ2-3; D may be TRBD2 (6 bases). Germline loops: CDR1 SNHLY, CDR2 FYNNEI. This CDR3 comprises 14 residues. The germline V and J ends were trimmed by 6 bases and 4 bases, with 14 bases remaining between them. CDR3 nucleotides: TGTGCCAGCAGCCGGGGGTCCACGGCAGATACGCAGTATTTT. Translating it yields CASSRGSTADTQYF.

The gene calls are TRBV5-1 and TRBJ1-5, with a weak D call TRBD1 (5 bases). Germline V gives CDR1 SGHRS, CDR2 YFSETQ. Trimming stripped 2 bases from V and 5 bases from J, with 11 bases between. The CDR3 is made up of 14 amino acids. CDR3 DNA sequence: TGCGCCAGCAGCTTAGAGGGGAGGGATCAGCCCCAGCATTTT. This encodes CASSLEGRDQPQHF.

V is TRBV27 and J is TRBJ2-7; TRBD1 is a possible D gene (5 bases). V lost 8 bases to trimming and J lost 7 bases, with 21 bases between them. This CDR3 is 14 amino acids long. Germline CDR1 is MNHEY and CDR2 is SMNVEV (reference sequence). The CDR3 protein is CASGLGVGVWEQYF. The CDR3 coding sequence is TGTGCCAGCGGGTTAGGCGTAGGGGTCTGGGAGCAGTACTTC.

The sample holds a few counts of this clone. V gene TRBV5-1 combines with J gene TRBJ2-3; 12 bases match TRBD2. This CDR3 has 17 residues. The ends lost 4 bases at V and 2 bases at J; junction bases unmatched: 8. Germline CDR1 is SGHRS and CDR2 is YFSETQ. The CDR3 loop is CASSRMTSGGATDTQYF. CDR3 coding DNA: TGCGCCAGCAGCCGAATGACTAGCGGGGGAGCCACAGATACGCAGTATTTT.